This TCR beta chain was captured by sequencing in a study of tumor and adjacent non-tumor tissue in lung cancer. The wider study: Patients were aged roughly 31 to 76, fewer than twelve men and a handful of women, stage I to III.

RNA was extracted from bulk tissue without any cell sorting. The normal lung tissue was taken more than 3 cm from the tumor edge. This clonotype showed up just once. TCRbeta libraries were built with three rounds of nested PCR, modified from ARM-PCR. TCRdb analysed the multiplex PCR reads with MiXCR anew, one entry per CDR3 protein. Of over 40,000 distinct CDR3 sequences in the sample, roughly three fifths were seen once. The sequence was obtained from a woman aged 40 to 55 with non-small cell lung cancer. Source material: distant non-tumor lung tissue.

The CDR3 nucleotides are TGTGCCAGCAGCTCGGCCCAGGTTGCCGGGGAGCTGTTTTTT. Translating it yields CASSSAQVAGELFF. The chain is built from TRBV5-5 and TRBJ2-2; no clear D. The germline V gene encodes CDR1 SGHKS and CDR2 YYEKEE (reference sequence). The CDR3 is 14 amino acids. V gave up 3 bases and J gave up 6 bases, with 12 bases separating them.